This T cell receptor beta chain was captured by sequencing in a study of technical replicates of blood from a handful of donors. The germline CDR1 and CDR2 sequences are SGHRS and YFSETQ. The CDR3 is 14 amino acids. V trimming: 2 bases; J trimming: 7 bases; junction bases outside the gene matches: 4. TCRdb keeps only in-frame clones here, not all; method: immunoSEQ multiplex PCR. The repertoire holds over 85,000 clones, with less than 96% as singletons. The sequence was collected from a human donor in good health. The chain uses TRBV5-1 and TRBJ1-4; 8 bases line up with TRBD1. Sample: T cells isolated from PBMCs. The CDR3 DNA follows: TGCGCCAGCAGCTTTGACAGGGGCGCTGAAAAACTGTTTTTT. Protein sequence: CASSFDRGAEKLFF.